These T cell receptor beta chains were read from a single sample in a study of cytomegalovirus exposure and HLA in healthy donors. Assay used: immunoSEQ multiplex PCR; TCRdb lists only in-frame clones, some missing. The sample has 85,000 to 100,000 clones, about four fifths seen once. What was sequenced was PBMCs. These receptors came from a male donor in good health and CMV-seropositive. Each CDR3 is given with its conserved first and last residue. The D gene is left open where the match is weak. Clone size, where shown, is once, few, many, or a class for clones that have expanded.

CDR3: CASTRGNEQFF; DNA: TGTGCCAGCACGCGGGGTAATGAGCAGTTCTTC; J: TRBJ2-1; V: TRBV25-1; size: .; D: .
CDR3: CASTSPWTSGGTDTQYF; DNA: TGTGCCAGCACCTCACCTTGGACTAGCGGGGGGACAGATACGCAGTATTTT; J: TRBJ2-3; V: TRBV27; size: .; D: TRBD2
CDR3: CSVRTGSSYEQYF; DNA: TGCAGCGTGCGGACAGGGAGCTCCTACGAGCAGTACTTC; J: TRBJ2-7; V: TRBV29-1; size: .; D: TRBD1
CDR3: CASSLRGSPLHF; DNA: TGTGCCAGCAGCTTGCGAGGGTCACCCCTCCACTTT; J: TRBJ1-6; V: TRBV5-6; size: once; D: .
CDR3: CASSSTDRVHNSPLHF; DNA: TGTGCCAGCAGTTCAACGGACAGGGTGCATAATTCCCCCCTCCACTTT; J: TRBJ1-6; V: TRBV6-5; size: once; D: TRBD1
CDR3: CASSVSERVEQFF; DNA: TGTGCCAGCAGTGTCTCAGAGCGGGTTGAGCAGTTCTTC; J: TRBJ2-1; V: TRBV2; size: .; D: .
CDR3: CASSSRWGGGEKLFF; DNA: TGTGCCAGCAGTTCCCGTTGGGGGGGAGGTGAAAAACTGTTTTTT; J: TRBJ1-4; V: TRBV7-2; size: .; D: .
CDR3: CASSLKRQGIVDGYTF; DNA: TGTGCCAGCAGTCTTAAACGACAGGGTATTGTTGATGGCTACACCTTC; J: TRBJ1-2; V: TRBV2; size: .; D: TRBD1
CDR3: CASRIQGTLNTEAFF; DNA: TGTGCCAGCAGGATACAGGGGACTTTAAACACTGAAGCTTTCTTT; J: TRBJ1-1; V: TRBV5-4; size: .; D: TRBD1
CDR3: CASSPTGSNQPQHF; DNA: TGTGCCAGCAGCCCTACAGGGTCCAATCAGCCCCAGCATTTT; J: TRBJ1-5; V: TRBV2; size: .; D: .
CDR3: CASRTSREMNTEAFF; DNA: TGTGCCAGCAGGACCTCGAGGGAGATGAACACTGAAGCTTTCTTT; J: TRBJ1-1; V: TRBV5-8; size: .; D: .
CDR3: CASTLTGIQTQYF; DNA: TGTGCCAGCACTTTAACAGGGATACAGACCCAGTACTTC; J: TRBJ2-5; V: TRBV6-6; size: .; D: .
CDR3: CASSTGTGDNEKLFF; DNA: TGTGCCAGCAGTACCGGGACAGGGGACAATGAAAAACTGTTTTTT; J: TRBJ1-4; V: TRBV27; size: .; D: TRBD1
CDR3: CASSPWTSGGTDTQYF; DNA: TGTGCCAGTAGTCCCTGGACTAGCGGGGGTACAGATACGCAGTATTTT; J: TRBJ2-3; V: TRBV19; size: once; D: TRBD2
CDR3: CASSLETGGVDTQYF; DNA: TGCGCCAGCAGCTTGGAGACAGGGGGCGTAGATACGCAGTATTTT; J: TRBJ2-3; V: TRBV5-1; size: .; D: TRBD1
CDR3: CAWSDRGRGEQYF; DNA: TGTGCCTGGAGTGACAGGGGTCGGGGGGAGCAGTACTTC; J: TRBJ2-7; V: TRBV30; size: .; D: .
CDR3: CASSIGRNTEAFF; DNA: TGTGCCAGTAGTATCGGGAGGAACACTGAAGCTTTCTTT; J: TRBJ1-1; V: TRBV19; size: .; D: .
CDR3: CASRLHSTYEQYF; DNA: TGTGCCAGCAGGCTTCACAGTACCTACGAGCAGTACTTC; J: TRBJ2-7; V: TRBV5-4; size: .; D: .
CDR3: CASSESGAAYYGYTF; DNA: TGTGCCAGCAGTGAATCAGGGGCCGCCTACTATGGCTACACCTTC; J: TRBJ1-2; V: TRBV2; size: once; D: .
CDR3: CSVEGRLGAHQETQYF; DNA: TGCAGCGTTGAAGGACGGTTAGGGGCCCACCAAGAGACCCAGTACTTC; J: TRBJ2-5; V: TRBV29-1; size: .; D: .
CDR3: CASSARTSGETQYF; DNA: TGTGCCAGCAGCGCCCGGACTAGCGGAGAGACCCAGTACTTC; J: TRBJ2-5; V: TRBV2; size: once; D: TRBD2
CDR3: CASSITQGLTDTQYF; DNA: TGTGCCAGCAGCATAACCCAGGGGTTGACAGATACGCAGTATTTT; J: TRBJ2-3; V: TRBV7-9; size: .; D: .
CDR3: CASSLAFTGTGNQPQHF; DNA: TGTGCCAGCAGCTTAGCTTTTACCGGGACAGGGAATCAGCCCCAGCATTTT; J: TRBJ1-5; V: TRBV7-8; size: .; D: TRBD1
CDR3: CAWSGGGSSYEQYF; DNA: TGTGCCTGGAGCGGCGGGGGCAGCTCCTACGAGCAGTACTTC; J: TRBJ2-7; V: TRBV30; size: .; D: .
CDR3: CASTREGARGEKLFF; DNA: TGTGCCAGCACCAGAGAGGGGGCCAGGGGAGAAAAACTGTTTTTT; J: TRBJ1-4; V: TRBV6-1; size: .; D: TRBD1
CDR3: CASGPSGQGNEKLFF; DNA: TGTGCCAGCGGGCCCTCGGGACAGGGTAATGAAAAACTGTTTTTT; J: TRBJ1-4; V: TRBV27; size: .; D: TRBD1
CDR3: CASSPQGYQPQHF; DNA: TGTGCCAGCAGTCCACAGGGTTATCAGCCCCAGCATTTT; J: TRBJ1-5; V: TRBV6-6; size: .; D: .
CDR3: CASSYRQGLDNEQFF; DNA: TGTGCCAGCAGTTACAGACAGGGTCTCGACAATGAGCAGTTCTTC; J: TRBJ2-1; V: TRBV6-5; size: .; D: TRBD1
CDR3: CASSSNRGEQYF; DNA: TGCGCCAGCAGCTCCAACAGGGGGGAGCAGTACTTC; J: TRBJ2-7; V: TRBV5-1; size: .; D: TRBD1
CDR3: CASSQPGTHYEQYF; DNA: TGTGCCAGCAGCCAACCCGGGACTCATTACGAGCAGTACTTC; J: TRBJ2-7; V: TRBV4-2; size: .; D: .
CDR3: CASSFSGQMNTEAFF; DNA: TGTGCCAGCAGCTTCTCAGGACAGATGAACACTGAAGCTTTCTTT; J: TRBJ1-1; V: TRBV11-2; size: .; D: .
CDR3: CATSRDSETQYF; DNA: TGTGCCACCAGCAGAGATTCGGAGACCCAGTACTTC; J: TRBJ2-5; V: TRBV15; size: .; D: .
CDR3: CSVGHPNTEAFF; DNA: TGCAGCGTCGGACACCCAAACACTGAAGCTTTCTTT; J: TRBJ1-1; V: TRBV29-1; size: once; D: .
CDR3: CASSLGSGGAENEQFF; DNA: TGTGCCAGCAGCTTAGGTAGCGGGGGGGCCGAAAATGAGCAGTTCTTC; J: TRBJ2-1; V: TRBV7-2; size: .; D: TRBD2
CDR3: CASSEDTGAYEQYF; DNA: TGTGCCAGCAGCGAGGACACTGGGGCCTACGAGCAGTACTTC; J: TRBJ2-7; V: TRBV5-4; size: .; D: .
CDR3: CACHPFFVGGYTF; DNA: TGTGCCTGCCACCCTTTTTTCGTCGGTGGCTACACCTTC; J: TRBJ1-2; V: TRBV6-1; size: .; D: .
CDR3: CSGTQGVTEAFF; DNA: TGCAGCGGAACACAGGGAGTGACCGAAGCTTTCTTT; J: TRBJ1-1; V: TRBV29-1; size: .; D: .
CDR3: CAWSVEQGIRPQHF; DNA: TGTGCCTGGAGTGTCGAACAGGGTATACGGCCCCAGCATTTT; J: TRBJ1-5; V: TRBV30; size: .; D: .
CDR3: CASSHGLAGKNEQFF; DNA: TGCGCCAGCAGCCATGGACTAGCGGGGAAAAATGAGCAGTTCTTC; J: TRBJ2-1; V: TRBV4-1; size: few; D: TRBD2
CDR3: CVRSCSRGQPNNEQFF; DNA: TGTGTCAGAAGCTGCAGCCGCGGACAGCCGAACAATGAGCAGTTCTTC; J: TRBJ2-1; V: TRBV7-5; size: .; D: .
CDR3: CASTFPGGEQFF; DNA: TGTGCCAGCACCTTCCCGGGGGGCGAGCAGTTCTTC; J: TRBJ2-1; V: TRBV5-4; size: .; D: .
CDR3: CAWTVRGPGELFF; DNA: TGTGCCTGGACCGTCCGGGGTCCCGGGGAGCTGTTTTTT; J: TRBJ2-2; V: TRBV30; size: .; D: .
CDR3: CASSLGNGLYGYTF; DNA: TGTGCCAGCAGCTTGGGTAATGGGCTCTATGGCTACACCTTC; J: TRBJ1-2; V: TRBV11-2; size: .; D: .
CDR3: CASSTGQGEAFF; DNA: TGTGCCAGCTCCACCGGACAGGGTGAAGCTTTCTTT; J: TRBJ1-1; V: TRBV18; size: .; D: TRBD1
CDR3: CASSPGQGNQPQHF; DNA: TGCGCCAGCAGCCCCGGACAGGGCAATCAGCCCCAGCATTTT; J: TRBJ1-5; V: TRBV5-1; size: few; D: TRBD1
CDR3: CAWSPAEGEAFF; DNA: TGTGCCTGGAGTCCCGCCGAGGGTGAAGCTTTCTTT; J: TRBJ1-1; V: TRBV30; size: few; D: .
CDR3: CSARDREDYGYTF; DNA: TGCAGCGCCCGGGACAGGGAGGACTATGGCTACACCTTC; J: TRBJ1-2; V: TRBV29-1; size: .; D: TRBD1
CDR3: CASSWAVTDTQYF; DNA: TGTGCCAGCAGTTGGGCAGTGACAGATACGCAGTATTTT; J: TRBJ2-3; V: TRBV6-6; size: .; D: .
CDR3: CASSLKGHPEAFF; DNA: TGTGCCAGCAGCTTAAAGGGACATCCTGAAGCTTTCTTT; J: TRBJ1-1; V: TRBV11-2; size: once; D: .
CDR3: CASSYFGPQGQYF; DNA: TGTGCCAGCAGTTATTTCGGCCCTCAGGGTCAGTACTTC; J: TRBJ2-4; V: TRBV6-5; size: .; D: .
CDR3: CASSLASGGTDTQYF; DNA: TGTGCCAGCAGCTTGGCTAGCGGGGGCACAGATACGCAGTATTTT; J: TRBJ2-3; V: TRBV7-9; size: few; D: TRBD2
CDR3: CASSLRGPTGETQYF; DNA: TGTGCCAGCAGCTTACGCGGGCCTACGGGGGAGACCCAGTACTTC; J: TRBJ2-5; V: TRBV7-2; size: .; D: .
CDR3: CASSYETGVGTEAFF; DNA: TGTGCCAGCAGTTACGAAACAGGGGTGGGCACTGAAGCTTTCTTT; J: TRBJ1-1; V: TRBV6-5; size: few; D: TRBD1
CDR3: CASSQDRQGRNQPQHF; DNA: TGCGCCAGCAGCCAAGATAGGCAGGGGCGGAATCAGCCCCAGCATTTT; J: TRBJ1-5; V: TRBV4-3; size: .; D: .
CDR3: CASRLGTGLVGSNQPQHF; DNA: TGTGCAAGTCGCTTAGGGACAGGGTTAGTGGGAAGCAATCAGCCCCAGCATTTT; J: TRBJ1-5; V: TRBV12-2; size: .; D: .
CDR3: CASSQEIAATYNEQFF; DNA: TGCGCCAGCAGCCAAGAGATAGCGGCTACCTACAATGAGCAGTTCTTC; J: TRBJ2-1; V: TRBV4-1; size: .; D: .
CDR3: CASSSTGYTEAFF; DNA: TGTGCCAGCAGTTCGACAGGGTACACTGAAGCTTTCTTT; J: TRBJ1-1; V: TRBV27; size: .; D: TRBD1
CDR3: CSVEPKMNTEAFF; DNA: TGCAGCGTTGAACCAAAAATGAACACTGAAGCTTTCTTT; J: TRBJ1-1; V: TRBV29-1; size: .; D: .
CDR3: CSANRVDGYTF; DNA: TGCAGTGCTAATCGGGTGGATGGCTACACCTTC; J: TRBJ1-2; V: TRBV20-1; size: few; D: .